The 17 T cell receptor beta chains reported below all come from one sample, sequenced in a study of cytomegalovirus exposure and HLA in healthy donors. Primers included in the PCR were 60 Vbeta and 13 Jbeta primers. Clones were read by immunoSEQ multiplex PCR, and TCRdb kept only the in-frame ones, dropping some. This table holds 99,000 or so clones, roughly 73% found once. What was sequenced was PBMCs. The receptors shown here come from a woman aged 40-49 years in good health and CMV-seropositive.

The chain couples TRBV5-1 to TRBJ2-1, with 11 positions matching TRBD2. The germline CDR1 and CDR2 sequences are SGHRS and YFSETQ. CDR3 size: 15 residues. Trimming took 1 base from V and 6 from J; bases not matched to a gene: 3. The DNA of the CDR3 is TGCGCCAGCAGCTTGACTAGCGGGAGAATCAATGAGCAGTTCTTC. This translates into CASSLTSGRINEQFF.

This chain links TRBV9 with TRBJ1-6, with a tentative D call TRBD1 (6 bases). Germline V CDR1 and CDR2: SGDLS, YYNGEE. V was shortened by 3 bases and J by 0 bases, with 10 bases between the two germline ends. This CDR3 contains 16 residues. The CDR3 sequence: CASSARGSSYNSPLHF. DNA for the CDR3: TGTGCCAGCAGCGCCAGGGGTAGCTCCTATAATTCACCCCTCCACTTT.

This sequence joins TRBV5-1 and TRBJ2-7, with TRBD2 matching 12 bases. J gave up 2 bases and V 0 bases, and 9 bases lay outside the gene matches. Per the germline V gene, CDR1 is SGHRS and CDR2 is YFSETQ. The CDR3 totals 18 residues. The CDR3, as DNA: TGCGCCAGCAGCTTGGATCCGACTAGCGGGGGAAACCCCTACGAGCAGTACTTC. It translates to CASSLDPTSGGNPYEQYF.

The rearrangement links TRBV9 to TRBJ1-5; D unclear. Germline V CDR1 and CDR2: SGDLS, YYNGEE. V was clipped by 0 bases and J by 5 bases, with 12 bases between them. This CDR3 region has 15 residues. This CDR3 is CASSVVILTDQPQHF. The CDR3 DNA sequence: TGTGCCAGCAGCGTAGTCATTCTTACGGATCAGCCCCAGCATTTT. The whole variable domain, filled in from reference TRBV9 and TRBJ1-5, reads DSGVTQTPKHLITATGQRVTLRCSPRSGDLSVYWYQQSLDQGLQFLIQYYNGEERAKGNILERFSAQQFPDLHSELNLSSLELGDSALYFCASSVVILTDQPQHFGDGTRLSIL.

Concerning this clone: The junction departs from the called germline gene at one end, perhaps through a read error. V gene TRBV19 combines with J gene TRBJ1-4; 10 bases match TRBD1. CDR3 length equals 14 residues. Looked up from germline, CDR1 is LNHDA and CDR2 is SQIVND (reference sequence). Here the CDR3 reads CASRIGQGDEKLFF. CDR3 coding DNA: TGTGCCAGTAGGATAGGACAGGGGGATGAAAAACTGTTTTTT.

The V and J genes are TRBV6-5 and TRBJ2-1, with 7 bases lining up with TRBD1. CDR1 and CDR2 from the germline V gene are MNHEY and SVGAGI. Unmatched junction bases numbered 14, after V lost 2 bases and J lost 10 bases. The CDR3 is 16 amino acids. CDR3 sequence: CASSYEGAGWLGEQFF. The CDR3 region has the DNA TGTGCCAGCAGTTACGAGGGGGCAGGGTGGCTCGGGGAGCAGTTCTTC.

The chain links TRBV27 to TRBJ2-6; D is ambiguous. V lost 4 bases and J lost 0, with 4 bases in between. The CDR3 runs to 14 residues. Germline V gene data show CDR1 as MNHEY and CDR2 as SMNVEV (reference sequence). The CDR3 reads CASSSYSGANVLTF. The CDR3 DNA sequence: TGTGCCAGCAGTTCCTACTCTGGGGCCAACGTCCTGACTTTC. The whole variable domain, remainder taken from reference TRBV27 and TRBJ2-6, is EAQVTQNPRYLITVTGKKLTVTCSQNMNHEYMSWYRQDPGLGLRQIYYSMNVEVTDKGDVPEGYKVSRKEKRNFPLILESPSPNQTSLYFCASSSYSGANVLTFGAGSRLTVL.

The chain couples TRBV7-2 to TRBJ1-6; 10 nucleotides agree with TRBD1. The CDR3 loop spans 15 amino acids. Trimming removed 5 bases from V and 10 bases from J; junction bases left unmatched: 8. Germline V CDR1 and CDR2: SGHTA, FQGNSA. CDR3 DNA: TGTGCCAGCAGCCGGACAGGGGGGTTTTACTCACCCCTCCACTTT. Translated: CASSRTGGFYSPLHF.

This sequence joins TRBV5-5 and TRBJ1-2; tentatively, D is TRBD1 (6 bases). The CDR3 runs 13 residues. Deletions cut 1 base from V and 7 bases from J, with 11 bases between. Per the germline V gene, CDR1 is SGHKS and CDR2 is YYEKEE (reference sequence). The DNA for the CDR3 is TGTGCCAGCAGCTTGAACAGGGAGTCTGGCTACACCTTC. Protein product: CASSLNRESGYTF.

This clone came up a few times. The CDR3 region has the DNA TGCGCCAGCAGCTTGCCCCCTCGTGGGAGGGGAGAGACCCAGTACTTC. Translation gives CASSLPPRGRGETQYF. V usage is TRBV5-1 and J usage is TRBJ2-5, with 7 bases matching TRBD2. Trimming removed 1 base from V and 4 bases from J; junction bases left unmatched: 10. The germline V gene has CDR1 SGHRS and CDR2 YFSETQ. The CDR3 is 16 residues long.

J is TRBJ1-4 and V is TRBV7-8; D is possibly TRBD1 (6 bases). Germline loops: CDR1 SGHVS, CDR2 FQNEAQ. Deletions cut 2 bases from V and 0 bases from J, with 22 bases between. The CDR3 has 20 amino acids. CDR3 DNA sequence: TGTGCCAGCAGCTTATACCCGGGACAACAAAGGCCTGCAACTAATGAAAAACTGTTTTTT. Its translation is CASSLYPGQQRPATNEKLFF.

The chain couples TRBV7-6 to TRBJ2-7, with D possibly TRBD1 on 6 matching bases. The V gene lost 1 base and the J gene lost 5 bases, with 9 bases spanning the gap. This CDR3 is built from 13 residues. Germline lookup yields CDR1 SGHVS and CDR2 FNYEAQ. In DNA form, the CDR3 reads TGTGCCAGCAGCTTAGGGGACATCAACGAGCAGTACTTC. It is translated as CASSLGDINEQYF.

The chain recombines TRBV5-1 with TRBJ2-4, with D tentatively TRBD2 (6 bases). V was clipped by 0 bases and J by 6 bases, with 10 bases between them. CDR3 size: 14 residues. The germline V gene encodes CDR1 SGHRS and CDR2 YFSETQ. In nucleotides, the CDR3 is TGCGCCAGCAGCTTGGGCACCGGGGGAAACATTCAGTACTTC. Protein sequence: CASSLGTGGNIQYF.

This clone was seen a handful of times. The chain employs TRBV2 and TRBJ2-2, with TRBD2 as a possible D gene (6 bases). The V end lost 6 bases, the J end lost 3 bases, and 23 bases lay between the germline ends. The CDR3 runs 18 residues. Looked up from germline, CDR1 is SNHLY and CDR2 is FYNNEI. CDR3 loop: CASRWDLLSGAYTGELFF. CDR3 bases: TGTGCCAGCAGATGGGACTTGCTTAGCGGAGCCTACACCGGGGAGCTGTTTTTT. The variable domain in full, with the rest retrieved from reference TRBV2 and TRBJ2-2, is EPEVTQTPSHQVTQMGQEVILRCVPISNHLYFYWYRQILGQKVEFLVSFYNNEISEKSEIFDDQFSVERPDGSNFTLKIRSTKLEDSAMYFCASRWDLLSGAYTGELFFGEGSRLTVL.

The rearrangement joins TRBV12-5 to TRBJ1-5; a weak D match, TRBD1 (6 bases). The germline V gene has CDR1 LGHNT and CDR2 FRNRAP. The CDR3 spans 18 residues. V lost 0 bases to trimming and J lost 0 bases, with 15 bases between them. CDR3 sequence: CASGLVLPDSYSNQPQHF. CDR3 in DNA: TGTGCTAGTGGTTTGGTCCTTCCGGACAGTTATAGCAATCAGCCCCAGCATTTT.

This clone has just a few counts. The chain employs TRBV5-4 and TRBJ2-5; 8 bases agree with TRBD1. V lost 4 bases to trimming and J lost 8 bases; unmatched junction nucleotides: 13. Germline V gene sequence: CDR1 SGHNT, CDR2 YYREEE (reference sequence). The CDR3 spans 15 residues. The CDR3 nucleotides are TGTGCCAGCAGCCCGGAACAGGGGGGAGCCGGTACCCAGTACTTC. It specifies CASSPEQGGAGTQYF.

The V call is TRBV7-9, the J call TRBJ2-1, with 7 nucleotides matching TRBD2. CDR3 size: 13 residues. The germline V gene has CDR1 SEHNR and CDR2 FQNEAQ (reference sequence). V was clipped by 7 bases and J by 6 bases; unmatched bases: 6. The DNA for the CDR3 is TGTGCCAGCACCCCAGCTAGCGGCAATGAGCAGTTCTTC. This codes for CASTPASGNEQFF.